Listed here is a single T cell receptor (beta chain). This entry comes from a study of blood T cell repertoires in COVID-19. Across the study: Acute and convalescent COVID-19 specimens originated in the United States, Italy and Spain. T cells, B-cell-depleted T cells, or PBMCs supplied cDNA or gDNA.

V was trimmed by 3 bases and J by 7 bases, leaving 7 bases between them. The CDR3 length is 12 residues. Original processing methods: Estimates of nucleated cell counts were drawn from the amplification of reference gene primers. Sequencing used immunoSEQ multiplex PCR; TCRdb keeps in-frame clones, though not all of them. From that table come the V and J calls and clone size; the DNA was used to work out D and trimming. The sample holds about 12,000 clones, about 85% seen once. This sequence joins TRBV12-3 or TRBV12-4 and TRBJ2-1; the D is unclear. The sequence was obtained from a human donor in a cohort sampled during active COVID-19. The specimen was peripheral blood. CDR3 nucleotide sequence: TGTGCCAGCAGTTTCAACGAGAATGAGCAGTTCTTC. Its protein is CASSFNENEQFF.